These 19 T cell receptor beta chains were sequenced from one sample in a study of T-cell memory formation after mild COVID-19. TCRdb processed the 5' RACE reads anew with MiXCR; each CDR3 protein has one entry. Of tens of thousands of distinct CDR3 sequences listed, around 15% were seen once; the top ten hold roughly 33%. The sample taken for sequencing was PBMCs or a T cell subset sorted from them (not recorded which). These receptors originate from an adult woman who had mild COVID-19 (a few samples of this study predate the infection). Cell type and time point are not known.

The rearrangement links TRBV2 to TRBJ1-3; no definite D call. Germline-derived CDR1 and CDR2 are SNHLY and FYNNEI. The CDR3 covers 13 residues. The V gene lost 8 bases and the J gene lost 0 bases, with 8 bases spanning the gap. Written as DNA, the CDR3 is TGTGCCAGCGCCGGAGACTCTGGAAACACCATATATTTT. Amino acids: CASAGDSGNTIYF.

This clonotype was seen a few times. The V and J genes are TRBV7-8 and TRBJ2-7; 7 nucleotides line up with TRBD1. CDR1 and CDR2 from the germline V gene are SGHVS and FQNEAQ. V trimming: 5 bases; J trimming: 3 bases; junction bases outside the gene matches: 7. The CDR3 covers 14 residues. The CDR3 loop is CASSPRTGIYEQYF. The CDR3 DNA follows: TGTGCCAGCAGCCCACGGACAGGTATCTACGAGCAGTACTTC. The full variable domain, completed using reference TRBV7-8 and TRBJ2-7, is GAGVSQSPRYKVAKRGQDVALRCDPISGHVSLFWYQQALGQGPEFLTYFQNEAQLDKSGLPSDRFFAERPEGSVSTLKIQRTQQEDSAVYLCASSPRTGIYEQYFGPGTRLTVT.

In its sample, this clonotype was seen a few times. The rearrangement links TRBV9 to TRBJ2-1, with a tentative D call TRBD2 (5 bases). Germline CDR1 SGDLS, CDR2 YYNGEE. The germline V and J ends were trimmed by 0 bases and 7 bases, with 17 bases remaining between them. The CDR3 sequence is 16 residues long. This chain's CDR3 is CASSVGPAGSVNEQFF. CDR3 bases: TGTGCCAGCAGCGTAGGTCCTGCGGGCAGCGTTAATGAGCAGTTCTTC. Filled out from reference TRBV9 and TRBJ2-1, the complete variable domain reads DSGVTQTPKHLITATGQRVTLRCSPRSGDLSVYWYQQSLDQGLQFLIQYYNGEERAKGNILERFSAQQFPDLHSELNLSSLELGDSALYFCASSVGPAGSVNEQFFGPGTRLTVL.

This clonotype was seen a handful of times. This rearrangement joins TRBV3-1 to TRBJ2-2, with 15 bases lining up with TRBD2. The germline V gene has CDR1 LGHDT and CDR2 YNNKEL (reference sequence). CDR3 length equals 17 residues. Trimming cost V 1 base and J 8 bases; bases outside gene matches: 5. The DNA for the CDR3 is TGTGCCAGCAGCCAAGTCGGACTAGCGGGAGGGCAAGGGGAGCTGTTTTTT. Its translation is CASSQVGLAGGQGELFF.

The chain joins TRBV5-6 to TRBJ2-1; D is possibly TRBD1 (5 bases). The CDR3 is 15 residues long. Germline values: CDR1 SGHDT, CDR2 YYEEEE. Trimming pared 0 bases from V and 6 bases from J, leaving 13 bases between. The CDR3 region has the DNA TGTGCCAGCAGCTTGGTCGGCGTTGGGGCCAATGAGCAGTTCTTC. Translation: CASSLVGVGANEQFF.

This clonotype was found a few times. This chain links TRBV7-9 with TRBJ2-1; D remains unclear. The germline V gene has CDR1 SEHNR and CDR2 FQNEAQ (reference sequence). CDR3 length: 17 amino acids. The V gene lost 3 bases and the J gene lost 2 bases, with 17 bases spanning the gap. CDR3 sequence reads: CASSFTLGDRPYNEQFF. Here the CDR3 DNA reads TGTGCCAGCAGCTTCACTCTTGGGGATCGACCCTACAATGAGCAGTTCTTC. Drawing the rest from reference TRBV7-9 and TRBJ2-1, the complete variable domain is DTGVSQNPRHKITKRGQNVTFRCDPISEHNRLYWYRQTLGQGPEFLTYFQNEAQLEKSRLLSDRFSAERPKGSFSTLEIQRTEQGDSAMYLCASSFTLGDRPYNEQFFGPGTRLTVL.

This clonotype was observed a handful of times. V gene TRBV7-3 combines with J gene TRBJ2-1; 13 bases line up with TRBD2. The V gene's germline CDR1 is SGHTA and CDR2 FQGTGA. The CDR3 covers 16 residues. V lost 2 bases, J lost 4 bases, and 2 bases stayed unmatched. CDR3 loop: CASSLATSGGYNEQFF. CDR3 coding DNA: TGTGCCAGCAGCTTAGCGACTAGCGGGGGGTACAATGAGCAGTTCTTC.

The chain links TRBV7-9 to TRBJ2-7; 14 bases align to TRBD2. J lost 5 bases, V lost 4 bases, and 7 bases had no gene match. CDR1 SEHNR and CDR2 FQNEAQ come from the germline V gene (reference sequence). The CDR3 length is 16 residues. For the CDR3, the DNA is TGTGCCAGCAGCTCCCCGGCGGGACTAGCGGGAGACGAGCAGTACTTC. Protein: CASSSPAGLAGDEQYF.

The chain recombines TRBV6-6 with TRBJ2-5; 10 bases are shared with TRBD1. Trimming took 0 bases from V and 3 from J; bases not matched to a gene: 1. This CDR3 region has 15 residues. The germline CDR1 and CDR2 sequences are MNHNY and SVGAGI (reference sequence). CDR3 DNA sequence: TGTGCCAGCAGTTACTCAGGGACAGGGGAAGAGACCCAGTACTTC. It specifies CASSYSGTGEETQYF.

This clonotype was recorded a few times. Here the CDR3 reads CASSPQPGVGTEAFF. CDR3 DNA sequence: TGCGCCAGCAGCCCACAGCCGGGGGTGGGCACTGAAGCTTTCTTT. The chain links TRBV4-1 to TRBJ1-1, with D perhaps TRBD1 (5 bases). Germline V gives CDR1 MGHRA, CDR2 YSYEKL. CDR3 size: 15 residues. V lost 4 bases and J lost 4, with 16 bases in between.

This clonotype was observed a few times. The chain couples TRBV7-3 to TRBJ2-3, with 9 bases aligning to TRBD2. The CDR3 is 15 amino acids. The J segment lost 3 bases and the V segment lost 5 bases, leaving 6 bases of the junction unmatched. Germline lookup yields CDR1 SGHTA and CDR2 FQGTGA. CDR3 in amino acids: CASSLLAGATDTQYF. DNA for the CDR3: TGTGCCAGCAGCCTCTTAGCGGGGGCGACAGATACGCAGTATTTT.

In its sample, this clonotype was seen a few times. The rearrangement uses TRBV6-5 and TRBJ2-1, with D maybe TRBD2 (6 bases). The CDR3 consists of 18 residues. The V and J ends lost 4 bases and 4 bases respectively, with 23 bases between them. The germline V gene has CDR1 MNHEY and CDR2 SVGAGI. CDR3 nucleotide sequence: TGTGCCAGCAGTTTCCTGAATAGCGGAAACGTGAGATACAATGAGCAGTTCTTC. Its translation: CASSFLNSGNVRYNEQFF.

As concerns this clonotype: One end of the junction is discordant with germline, which a read error may explain. The genes are TRBV15 and TRBJ2-3; 8 positions agree with TRBD2. CDR3 length equals 14 residues. Germline V gene lookup returns CDR1 LNHNV and CDR2 YYDKDF (reference sequence). The chain's CDR3 is CATSRQTAGDPQYF. CDR3 in DNA: TGTGCCACCAGCAGACAGACAGCGGGAGATCCGCAGTATTTT.

V gene TRBV15 combines with J gene TRBJ2-3; possibly TRBD2 for D (6 bases). Trimming left V 6 bases short and J 2 bases short, with 15 bases between. Germline assignment: CDR1 LNHNV and CDR2 YYDKDF (reference sequence). CDR3 length: 15 amino acids. The CDR3 sequence: CATSRDGSHTDTQYF. CDR3 nucleotides: TGTGCCACCAGTAGGGACGGGAGTCACACAGATACGCAGTATTTT.

This rearrangement joins TRBV12-3 or TRBV12-4 to TRBJ2-7; D may be TRBD1 (6 bases). The length of the CDR3 is 13 residues. V was cut by 7 bases and J by 2 bases, with 12 bases left in between. DNA of the CDR3: TGTGCCAGCACCCCGGGACAACCCTACGAGCAGTACTTC. Translation: CASTPGQPYEQYF.

CDR3 DNA sequence: TGTGCCAGCAGCTCGTGGACTGAATACAATGAGCAGTTCTTC. Translated: CASSSWTEYNEQFF. The chain joins TRBV7-9 to TRBJ2-1; a weak D match, TRBD2 (5 bases). Between the trimmed V and J ends, which lost 4 bases and 4 bases, there was a span of 11 bases. From germline, CDR1 is SEHNR and CDR2 FQNEAQ (reference sequence). The CDR3 runs 14 residues.

The chain couples TRBV9 to TRBJ2-1, with 14 bases lining up with TRBD2. The CDR3 is 21 residues long. V trimming: 3 bases; J trimming: 6 bases; junction bases outside the gene matches: 20. The germline CDR1 and CDR2 sequences are SGDLS and YYNGEE. This CDR3 reads CASSGDPGTSGGSPPRNEQFF. CDR3 DNA: TGTGCCAGCAGCGGCGACCCCGGGACTAGCGGGGGATCCCCCCCCCGCAATGAGCAGTTCTTC.

This clonotype has a handful of counts. This chain joins TRBV29-1 and TRBJ2-2, with D possibly being TRBD1 (6 bases). Per germline, CDR1 SQVTM and CDR2 ANQGSEA. The germline V and J ends were trimmed by 5 bases and 6 bases, with 10 bases remaining between them. The CDR3 contains 12 residues. CDR3 nucleotides: TGCAGCGTTCCAAGGGGGTCCGGGGAGCTGTTTTTT. As protein: CSVPRGSGELFF.

V usage is TRBV6-2 or TRBV6-3 and J usage is TRBJ2-2; TRBD2 might be the D (6 bases). The CDR3 is 15 residues long. V lost 2 bases, J lost 4 bases, and 11 bases lay in between. In germline, CDR1 is MNHEY, CDR2 SVGEGT. CDR3 sequence: CASSYLARPTGELFF. CDR3 in DNA: TGTGCCAGCAGTTACCTAGCGAGACCCACCGGGGAGCTGTTTTTT.